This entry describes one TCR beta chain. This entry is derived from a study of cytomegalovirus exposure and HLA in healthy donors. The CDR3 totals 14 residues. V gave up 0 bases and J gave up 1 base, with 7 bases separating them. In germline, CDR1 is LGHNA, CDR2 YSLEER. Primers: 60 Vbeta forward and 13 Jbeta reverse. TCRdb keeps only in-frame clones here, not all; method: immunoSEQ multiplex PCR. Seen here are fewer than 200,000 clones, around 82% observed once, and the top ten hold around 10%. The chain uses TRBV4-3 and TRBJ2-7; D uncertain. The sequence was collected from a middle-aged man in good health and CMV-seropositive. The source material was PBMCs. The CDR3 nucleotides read TGCGCCAGCAGCCAAGATGGCAGGTCCTACGAGCAGTACTTC. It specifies CASSQDGRSYEQYF.